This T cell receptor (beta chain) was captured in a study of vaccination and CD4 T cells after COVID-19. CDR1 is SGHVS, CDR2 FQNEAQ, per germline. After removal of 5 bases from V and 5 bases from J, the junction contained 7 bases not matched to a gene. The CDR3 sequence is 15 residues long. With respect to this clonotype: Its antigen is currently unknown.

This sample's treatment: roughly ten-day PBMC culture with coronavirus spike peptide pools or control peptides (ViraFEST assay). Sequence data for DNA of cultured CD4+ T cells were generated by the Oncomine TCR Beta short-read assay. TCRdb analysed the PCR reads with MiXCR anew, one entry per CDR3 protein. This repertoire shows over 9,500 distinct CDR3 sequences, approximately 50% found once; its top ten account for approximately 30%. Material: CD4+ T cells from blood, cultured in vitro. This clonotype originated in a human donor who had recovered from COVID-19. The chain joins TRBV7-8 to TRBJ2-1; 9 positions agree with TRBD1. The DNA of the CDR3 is TGTGCCAGCAGCCTACAGGGGGCGGAAGACAATGAGCAGTTCTTC. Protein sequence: CASSLQGAEDNEQFF. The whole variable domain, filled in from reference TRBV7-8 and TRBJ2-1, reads GAGVSQSPRYKVAKRGQDVALRCDPISGHVSLFWYQQALGQGPEFLTYFQNEAQLDKSGLPSDRFFAERPEGSVSTLKIQRTQQEDSAVYLCASSLQGAEDNEQFFGPGTRLTVL.